This is a list of T cell receptor beta chains from one sample in a study of technical replicates of blood from a few donors. Using immunoSEQ multiplex PCR, the repertoire was profiled, and TCRdb retains in-frame clones only, with some absent. Of more than 65,000 clones in the sample, approximately 96% were seen once. Sequenced: T cells isolated from PBMCs. These TCRs come from a human donor in good health. Both conserved end residues are trimmed from each CDR3. A row's size may be missing; if present it is once, few, many or a size class.

TRBV27	NA	15	TRBJ2-3	ASSLTSGRAGGDTQY
TRBV18	NA	13	TRBJ2-3	ASSPRVHTTDTQY
TRBV7-3	NA	11	TRBJ2-2	ASSSTATGELF
TRBV4-1	NA	14	TRBJ2-3	ASSPSSGTGADTQY
TRBV11-2	NA	14	TRBJ2-1	ASSLDLPVLYNEQF
TRBV7-3	NA	11	TRBJ2-7	ASSFGGTYEQY
TRBV27	NA	12	TRBJ2-7	ASGPLGQGGEQY
TRBV10-1	NA	12	TRBJ2-7	ASGTSGSWYEQY
TRBV18	NA	9	TRBJ1-5	APPGNQPQH
TRBV2	NA	12	TRBJ2-7	AGKRERAHGEQY
TRBV2	NA	10	TRBJ1-5	ASSEAISAQH
TRBV28	NA	11	TRBJ1-4	ASWGGSNEKLF
TRBV11-3	NA	12	TRBJ2-2	ASSLDQNTGELF
TRBV6-5	NA	12	TRBJ2-1	AISKGLENNEQF
TRBV10-3	NA	12	TRBJ2-3	AINGGPSQDTQY
TRBV7-9	NA	17	TRBJ2-7	ASSPRTGLAGTTVDEQY
TRBV9	NA	13	TRBJ2-1	ASSVRLAGDNEQF
TRBV4-3	NA	11	TRBJ2-1	ASSQEGHPEQF
TRBV4-1	NA	10	TRBJ1-2	ASSQTGYGYT
TRBV10-3	NA	11	TRBJ1-4	AIQSSTNEKLF
TRBV30	many	10	TRBJ1-1	AWSVQGAEAF
TRBV4-1	NA	13	TRBJ1-4	ASSHQRITNEKLF
TRBV13	NA	14	TRBJ2-2	ASSFPSGTSTGELF
TRBV28	NA	14	TRBJ2-2	ASSLLGEGNTGELF
TRBV5-1	NA	12	TRBJ2-5	ASEAAGLQETQY
TRBV29-1	NA	14	TRBJ2-1	SVEDDRPSSYNEQF
TRBV19	once	12	TRBJ1-2	ATSFRQDFNGYT
TRBV28	NA	12	TRBJ2-2	ASSRQGFTGELF
TRBV7-9	many	10	TRBJ2-7	ASSWGWGEQY
TRBV9	NA	15	TRBJ2-6	ASSALTGGSGANVLT
TRBV28	NA	15	TRBJ1-4	ASIGYLTGPNNEKLF
TRBV7-2	once	13	TRBJ2-7	ASTLLRGQGYEQY
TRBV27	NA	11	TRBJ2-7	ASSLDRVNEQY
TRBV4-1	NA	13	TRBJ2-3	ASSQVAGVGDTQY
TRBV9	NA	13	TRBJ2-1	ASSVASAGGNEQF
TRBV28	NA	10	TRBJ1-1	ASSLSGVSAF
TRBV9	NA	14	TRBJ1-4	ASSPRGSATNEKLF
TRBV5-1	NA	12	TRBJ2-7	ASSAGSLTGEQY
TRBV19	NA	10	TRBJ1-5	ASSMRLQPQH
TRBV6-1	NA	11	TRBJ1-1	ASSLIRNTEAF
TRBV11-3	NA	14	TRBJ2-3	ASSLDLSSNTDTQY
TRBV30	NA	13	TRBJ1-1	AWSAGPVVNTEAF
TRBV11-3	NA	13	TRBJ2-7	ASSPSGELWGKQY
TRBV4-2	once	11	TRBJ2-7	ASSLGLSYEQY
TRBV5-1	NA	13	TRBJ1-1	ASSFHRAMNTEAF
TRBV18	NA	12	TRBJ2-7	ASSPPAGAYEQY
TRBV6-1	NA	11	TRBJ1-1	ASILDTAPEAF
TRBV2	NA	14	TRBJ2-1	ASKPPPSGRADEQF
TRBV9	NA	13	TRBJ2-1	ASSVSGSSYNEQF
TRBV6-5	NA	14	TRBJ2-7	ASSYSTGMSSYEQY
TRBV2	NA	11	TRBJ2-7	ASSGGGSYEQY
TRBV2	NA	10	TRBJ1-4	ASGGGVEKLF
TRBV5-1	NA	11	TRBJ2-3	ASSLPQAGAQY
TRBV30	NA	15	TRBJ2-7	AWMAGTSGIRYYEQY